Listed below are T cell receptor beta chains from one sample, sequenced in a study of beta chain features in type 1 diabetes. Clones were sequenced by immunoSEQ multiplex PCR, and TCRdb holds only the in-frame ones, with some missing. The data hold some 150,000 clones, with around 13% observed a single time. The source material was central memory CD4+ T cells from blood. The receptor set was obtained from a young man with type 1 diabetes. Both conserved end residues are part of each CDR3. A D gene is named only where the DNA matches it firmly. Clone size is shown for a subset of rows, as once, few, many or a class of expanded clone.

clone_size j_call d_call v_call cdr3_aa cdr3_nt
. TRBJ2-5 TRBD1 TRBV7-2 CASSSQGAQETQYF TGTGCCAGCAGCTCTCAGGGGGCCCAAGAGACCCAGTACTTC
few TRBJ1-4 . TRBV28 CASSYGGLGDGYEKLFF TGTGCCAGCAGTTATGGGGGCCTGGGGGACGGTTATGAAAAACTGTTTTTT
. TRBJ2-5 . TRBV5-1 CASSSGTVGPETQYF TGCGCCAGCAGCTCCGGGACGGTTGGACCAGAGACCCAGTACTTC
. TRBJ1-1 . TRBV5-1 CASSSPDTNTEAFF TGCGCCAGCAGCTCCCCGGACACGAACACTGAAGCTTTCTTT
few TRBJ1-5 . TRBV2 CASSAYSGNQPQHF TGTGCCAGCAGTGCCTACAGCGGCAATCAGCCCCAGCATTTT
few TRBJ1-5 . TRBV10-2 CASSGDLGDNQPQHF TGCGCCAGCAGCGGGGACCTGGGTGACAATCAGCCCCAGCATTTT
. TRBJ2-3 . TRBV6-6 CASSYPTDTQYF TGTGCCAGCAGTTACCCTACAGATACGCAGTATTTT
many TRBJ2-7 TRBD1 TRBV6-5 CASSHGTATYEQYF TGTGCCAGCAGCCATGGGACAGCAACCTACGAGCAGTACTTC
few TRBJ2-3 . TRBV4-1 CASSPPGLANTDTQYF TGCGCCAGCAGCCCCCCGGGGCTGGCGAACACAGATACGCAGTATTTT
. TRBJ2-2 . TRBV19 CASKNRATNTGELFF TGTGCCAGTAAAAACAGGGCGACGAACACCGGGGAGCTGTTTTTT
. TRBJ2-3 TRBD2 TRBV9 CASSPKRGGTDTQYF TGTGCCAGCAGCCCTAAGCGGGGAGGCACAGATACGCAGTATTTT
few TRBJ1-2 . TRBV28 CASSFPTSRGYGYTF TGTGCCAGCAGTTTTCCCACTTCGAGGGGCTATGGCTACACCTTC
few TRBJ2-7 . TRBV7-2 CASSPISLGVTYEQYF TGTGCCAGCAGCCCTATCTCTCTAGGGGTGACCTACGAGCAGTACTTC
few TRBJ2-3 TRBD2 TRBV6-1 CASSGGGAVDTQYF TGTGCCAGCAGTGGCGGGGGGGCGGTAGATACGCAGTATTTT
. TRBJ1-2 . TRBV28 CASSSNGYTF TGTGCCAGCAGCTCTAATGGCTACACCTTC
. TRBJ1-2 . TRBV29-1 CGGAWDYGYTF TGCGGCGGGGCTTGGGACTATGGCTACACCTTC
few TRBJ2-7 TRBD1 TRBV29-1 CSGERGQGGVNF TGCAGCGGTGAACGGGGACAGGGGGGCGTTAACTTC
few TRBJ2-1 . TRBV28 CASCREYNEQFF TGTGCCAGCTGCCGAGAATACAATGAGCAGTTCTTC
. TRBJ2-5 TRBD1 TRBV28 CASSLFGQGLGETQYF TGTGCCAGCAGTTTATTCGGACAGGGTCTGGGAGAGACCCAGTACTTC
few TRBJ2-2 . TRBV21-1 CASRGNVGTGELFF TGTGCCAGCCGGGGAAACGTTGGAACCGGGGAGCTGTTTTTT
. TRBJ1-1 . TRBV7-2 CASSLDYQGVNTEAFF TGTGCCAGCAGCTTAGATTATCAGGGTGTGAACACTGAAGCTTTCTTT
few TRBJ1-3 . TRBV15 CATSRDGSGNTIYF TGTGCCACCAGCAGAGATGGCTCTGGAAACACCATATATTTT
. TRBJ2-5 . TRBV6-1 CASRAGHYQETQYF TGTGCCAGCAGGGCGGGACATTACCAAGAGACCCAGTACTTC
few TRBJ2-2 TRBD1 TRBV27 CASKWTGGTGELFF TGTGCCAGCAAATGGACAGGGGGCACCGGGGAGCTGTTTTTT
. TRBJ2-5 . TRBV5-6 CASSRGSDSSLATQYF TGTGCCAGCAGCCGGGGCTCTGACAGCTCTCTAGCGACCCAGTACTTC
. TRBJ2-6 . TRBV5-1 CASSPGDGANVLTF TGCGCCAGCAGCCCAGGGGATGGGGCCAACGTCCTGACTTTC
. TRBJ1-3 . TRBV30 CAWSVRGAGNTIYF TGTGCCTGGAGTGTACGAGGGGCCGGAAACACCATATATTTT
few TRBJ1-1 . TRBV19 CASSIDRRPEAFF TGTGCCAGTAGTATTGACCGGCGGCCTGAAGCTTTCTTT
. TRBJ2-7 . TRBV5-1 CASSLAPDTSTYEQYF TGCGCCAGCAGCTTGGCCCCGGACACCAGTACCTACGAGCAGTACTTC
. TRBJ1-4 TRBD1 TRBV7-6 CASSSGQGNEKLFF TGTGCCAGCAGCTCGGGACAGGGTAATGAAAAACTGTTTTTT
. TRBJ2-1 . TRBV6-5 CASRDGGIHNEQFF TGTGCCAGCAGAGATGGCGGGATCCACAATGAGCAGTTCTTC
few TRBJ2-7 TRBD2 TRBV6-1 CASSAGTGLISYEQYF TGTGCCAGCAGTGCTGGGACGGGACTAATATCCTACGAGCAGTACTTC
few TRBJ1-1 . TRBV4-1 CASSTDRKNTEAFF TGCGCCAGCAGCACAGACAGGAAGAACACTGAAGCTTTCTTT
. TRBJ1-4 . TRBV18 CASSPRTGAEKLFF TGTGCCAGCTCACCACGAACGGGGGCTGAAAAACTGTTTTTT
. TRBJ2-5 . TRBV10-3 CAISEYDHSETQYF TGTGCCATCAGTGAGTACGACCACTCCGAGACCCAGTACTTC
. TRBJ2-1 . TRBV10-3 CAISESGTLQYNEQFF TGTGCCATCAGTGAGTCGGGGACGCTCCAATACAATGAGCAGTTCTTC
. TRBJ2-7 TRBD1 TRBV6-5 CASRYGQVDEQYF TGTGCCAGCAGGTACGGACAGGTCGACGAGCAGTACTTC
few TRBJ2-7 TRBD1 TRBV7-8 CASSFRDRGPYEQYF TGTGCCAGCAGCTTCCGGGACAGGGGTCCCTACGAGCAGTACTTC
. TRBJ1-3 . TRBV9 CASSVADRFSGNTIYF TGTGCCAGCAGCGTAGCTGACAGATTTTCTGGAAACACCATATATTTT
. TRBJ2-2 TRBD2 TRBV2 CASSLAGGWTGELFF TGTGCCAGCAGTCTAGCGGGGGGATGGACCGGGGAGCTGTTTTTT
. TRBJ2-7 . TRBV29-1 CSAESKGYEQYF TGCAGCGCCGAAAGTAAAGGCTACGAGCAGTACTTC
. TRBJ2-5 TRBD2 TRBV30 CAWSAGGATETQYF TGTGCCTGGAGCGCGGGGGGGGCCACAGAGACCCAGTACTTC
few TRBJ2-3 . TRBV14 CASSQEYTQYF TGTGCCAGCAGCCAAGAATATACGCAGTATTTT
few TRBJ1-1 . TRBV7-9 CASSFTTGSTEAFF TGTGCCAGCAGCTTCACTACAGGGTCCACTGAAGCTTTCTTT
few TRBJ2-1 TRBD2 TRBV7-9 CASSLSTSGGPSYNEQFF TGTGCCAGCAGCTTATCCACTAGCGGGGGACCCTCCTACAATGAGCAGTTCTTC
. TRBJ1-1 . TRBV7-9 CASSVHGGEFAFF TGTGCCAGCAGCGTACACGGAGGAGAGTTCGCTTTCTTT
few TRBJ2-3 . TRBV9 CASSLFTDTQYF TGTGCCAGCAGCCTTTTCACAGATACGCAGTATTTT
few TRBJ1-2 . TRBV29-1 CSADNPNYGYTF TGCAGCGCGGACAACCCGAACTATGGCTACACCTTC
. TRBJ2-2 . TRBV11-2 CASSLVNTGELFF TGTGCCAGCAGCTTAGTTAACACCGGGGAGCTGTTTTTT